A selection of T cell receptor beta chains follows, all from one sample in a study of neurological immune-mediated disorders. TCRdb itself ran the 5' RACE reads through MiXCR, one entry per CDR3 protein. The sample has some 55,000 distinct CDR3 sequences; 8% to 9% are singletons. Sequencing was performed on PBMCs. The receptors here all came from a woman in her forties in good health. Each CDR3 is given with its conserved first and last residue. D genes are given only for firm matches. The listing skips clone size in some rows; elsewhere it reads once, few, many or a size class.

D	size	V	length	J	DNA	CDR3
NA	many	TRBV5-1	16	TRBJ2-7	TGCGCCAGCGGAAAACAGAGGGAGACAGGCCTAAGCGAGCAGTACTTC	CASGKQRETGLSEQYF
NA	many	TRBV7-2	14	TRBJ2-5	TGTGCCAGCAGCCCCGGGGTAGGCGGGGAGACCCAGTACTTC	CASSPGVGGETQYF
NA	many	TRBV5-1	15	TRBJ1-3	TGCGCCAGCAGCTTGGCCTTGGAATCTGGAAACACCATATATTTT	CASSLALESGNTIYF
NA	many	TRBV12-3/TRBV12-4	14	TRBJ2-6	TGTGCCAGCACCACAGGCTCTGGGGCCAACGTCCTGACTTTC	CASTTGSGANVLTF
TRBD1	many	TRBV5-1	14	TRBJ2-7	TGCGCCAGCAGCCAGACAGGGGGAAGTCTCGAGCAGTACTTC	CASSQTGGSLEQYF
NA	many	TRBV7-6	15	TRBJ2-1	TGTGCCAGCAGCCTACAAACGAGCTCCTACAATGAGCAGTTCTTC	CASSLQTSSYNEQFF
NA	many	TRBV29-1	18	TRBJ1-4	TGCAGCGTTGAAGAGGGGCTAAGAGGGACCGCGTCTAATGAAAAACTGTTTTTT	CSVEEGLRGTASNEKLFF
TRBD1	many	TRBV29-1	19	TRBJ2-1	TGCAGCGTTGAAAAATGGGGCAGGGGGCGGGGAATTGGTTGGGATGAGCAGTTCTTC	CSVEKWGRGRGIGWDEQFF
NA	many	TRBV29-1	14	TRBJ2-7	TGCAGCGTTGAAGACGGACGGGGTGCTAGGAAGCAGTACTTC	CSVEDGRGARKQYF
NA	many	TRBV5-8	14	TRBJ2-7	TGTGCCAGCAGCTACGGGACCGGTGATAACGAGCAGTACTTC	CASSYGTGDNEQYF
NA	many	TRBV5-6	11	TRBJ2-7	TGTGCCAGCAGCTCCGCCTACGAGCAGTACTTC	CASSSAYEQYF
TRBD2	NA	TRBV5-1	17	TRBJ2-7	TGCGCCAGCAGCTCGTCCCTAGCGGCCCGGGGCTCCTACGAGCAGTACTTC	CASSSSLAARGSYEQYF
TRBD1	NA	TRBV20-1	18	TRBJ1-1	TGCAGTGCTAGAGATGACGTGGGGACAGGCCACCGGAACACTGAAGCTTTCTTT	CSARDDVGTGHRNTEAFF
TRBD1	NA	TRBV29-1	13	TRBJ2-2	TGCAGCGTACGACAGGGATACACCGGGGAGCTGTTTTTT	CSVRQGYTGELFF
TRBD2	many	TRBV20-1	11	TRBJ2-7	TGCAGTGCTAGGAGCGGGAGCGAGCAGTACTTC	CSARSGSEQYF
NA	many	TRBV5-1	16	TRBJ1-4	TGCGCCAGCAGCACATCCGAGACGGGGCCTAATGAAAAACTGTTTTTT	CASSTSETGPNEKLFF
TRBD1	many	TRBV7-2	15	TRBJ2-5	TGTGCCAGCAGCCTCCGGGACAGGGGAGTAGAGACCCAGTACTTC	CASSLRDRGVETQYF
NA	many	TRBV4-3	17	TRBJ2-1	TGCGCCAGCAGCCAAGATAGGTTGAAAAGCTCCTACAATGAGCAGTTCTTC	CASSQDRLKSSYNEQFF
TRBD1	many	TRBV5-1	13	TRBJ1-1	TGCGCCAGTGCGAGGGGGCTGAACACTGAAGCTTTCTTT	CASARGLNTEAFF
NA	many	TRBV12-3/TRBV12-4	14	TRBJ2-7	TGTGCCAGCAGCCCTATCCAACTATCCTACGAGCAGTACTTC	CASSPIQLSYEQYF